These 30 T cell receptor beta chains were sequenced from one sample in a study of naive CD8 T cells in extremely preterm neonates. Using immunoSEQ multiplex PCR, the repertoire was profiled, and TCRdb retains in-frame clones only, with some absent. Among several thousand clones listed, approximately 98% were seen once. Sequencing input: naive CD8+ T cells from blood. The receptors come from a human donor in good health.

The V and J genes are TRBV5-5 and TRBJ1-2; tentatively, D is TRBD1 (6 bases). The CDR3 extends over 16 amino acids. V dropped 4 bases and J dropped 0 bases, with 16 bases sitting between them. Germline V lookup: CDR1 SGHKS, CDR2 YYEKEE (reference sequence). The CDR3 sequence is CASSSRDTGSNYGYTF. The CDR3, as DNA: TGTGCCAGCAGCAGCCGGGACACCGGGTCTAACTATGGCTACACCTTC.

V is TRBV30 and J is TRBJ1-1, with D possibly matching TRBD1 (5 bases). CDR1 is GTSNPN and CDR2 is SVGIG in the germline V gene (reference sequence). Trimming took off 0 bases at V and 5 bases at J, with 10 bases between the two ends. The CDR3 loop spans 13 amino acids. CDR3 amino acids: CAWSVSGGTEAFF. The CDR3 region has the DNA TGTGCCTGGAGTGTATCGGGGGGAACTGAAGCTTTCTTT.

In DNA form, the CDR3 reads TGTGCCAGCAGCGCTAGGGGCGGTTCTAATGAAAAACTGTTTTTT. Its translation is CASSARGGSNEKLFF. The chain links TRBV9 to TRBJ1-4; tentative D call: TRBD1 (5 bases). The V end was cut by 3 bases, the J end by 3 bases, with 12 bases between. Germline CDR1 and CDR2: SGDLS and YYNGEE. This CDR3 contains 15 residues.

This chain joins TRBV12-2 and TRBJ2-7; TRBD2 reflects the table's D call only, with no check against the DNA. TRBV12-2 is deemed a pseudogene. This CDR3 has 15 residues. CDR3 region: CASRTQRGGLGEQYF. The CDR3 DNA is TGTGCAAGTCGCACTCAGCGGGGGGGCCTCGGTGAGCAGTACTTC.

The chain has TRBV9 and TRBJ2-7; 8 positions agree with TRBD1. The J segment lost 5 bases and the V segment lost 4 bases, leaving 8 bases of the junction unmatched. CDR3 length: 14 residues. Germline V gene data show CDR1 as SGDLS and CDR2 as YYNGEE. CDR3 bases: TGTGCCAGCAGCCCGTGGACAGGGTCCCACGAGCAGTACTTC. As protein: CASSPWTGSHEQYF.

The chain is built from TRBV2 and TRBJ2-1; 12 bases map to TRBD2. The J segment lost 7 bases and the V segment lost 2 bases, leaving 18 bases of the junction unmatched. This CDR3 is built from 20 residues. CDR1 is SNHLY and CDR2 is FYNNEI in the germline V gene. CDR3: CASSEWTSGVEEAPMNEQFF. The CDR3 nucleotides are TGTGCCAGCAGTGAATGGACTAGCGGGGTAGAAGAAGCCCCTATGAATGAGCAGTTCTTC.

The V call is TRBV27, the J call TRBJ1-1, with a possible D match to TRBD1 (6 bases). Per germline, CDR1 MNHEY and CDR2 SMNVEV (reference sequence). V was clipped by 6 bases and J by 0 bases, with 11 bases between them. The length of the CDR3 is 14 residues. CDR3 coding DNA: TGTGCCAGCAGGTGGACAGTCATGAACACTGAAGCTTTCTTT. Protein: CASRWTVMNTEAFF.

The chain couples TRBV13 to TRBJ1-1; D is uncertain. Deletions cut 1 base from V and 5 bases from J, with 14 bases between. This CDR3 spans 15 amino acids. Germline V gene data show CDR1 as PRHDT and CDR2 as FYEKMQ (reference sequence). The CDR3 DNA sequence: TGTGCCAGCAGCTTAGTCGGGGTAGGGAGGACTGAAGCTTTCTTT. It codes for CASSLVGVGRTEAFF.

This clone has only one observation. The chain links TRBV7-3 to TRBJ1-2; D gene unclear. From germline, CDR1 is SGHTA and CDR2 FQGTGA. This CDR3 is built from 13 residues. V shed 1 base and J shed 6 bases, with 9 bases lying between them. This chain's CDR3 is CASSLSDRNGYTF. For the CDR3, the DNA is TGTGCCAGCAGCTTAAGCGATCGTAATGGCTACACCTTC.

A note on this clone: Mismatch with germline at one junction end may stem from a read error. This sample includes further DNA sequences coding for the same CDR3. The chain carries TRBV2 and TRBJ1-6, with TRBD1 matching over 8 bases. The CDR3 covers 16 residues. The germline V gene encodes CDR1 SNHLY and CDR2 FYNNEI. The CDR3 sequence: CASSDWTGMDNSPLHF. The CDR3 region has the DNA TGTGCCAGCAGTGATTGGACAGGGATGGATAATTCCCCCCTCCACTTT.

The chain has TRBV7-2 and TRBJ2-7, with TRBD2 matching 10 bases. CDR3 size: 15 residues. CDR1 is SGHTA and CDR2 is FQGNSA in the germline V gene. Unmatched junction bases numbered 7, after V lost 5 bases and J lost 3 bases. The CDR3 coding sequence is TGTGCCAGCAGCACAGAGATAGCGGGGGGCTACGAGCAGTACTTC. Translating it yields CASSTEIAGGYEQYF.

This clone turned up a few times. J is TRBJ2-2 and V is TRBV5-6, with 10 bases fitting TRBD2. V lost 1 base to trimming and J lost 5 bases; unmatched junction nucleotides: 5. Germline V CDR1 and CDR2: SGHDT, YYEEEE. This CDR3 region has 16 residues. The CDR3 DNA follows: TGTGCCAGCAGCTTGCCTAGCGGGGGTGTTACCGGGGAGCTGTTTTTT. Its translation is CASSLPSGGVTGELFF.

The genes are TRBV6-5 and TRBJ2-1; TRBD2 might be the D (7 bases). Germline lookup yields CDR1 MNHEY and CDR2 SVGAGI. CDR3 length: 13 amino acids. V lost 6 bases to trimming and J lost 6 bases, with 12 bases between them. The CDR3 region has the DNA TGTGCCAGCAGCAGGGGAGGGGTCAATGAGCAGTTCTTC. Residues: CASSRGGVNEQFF.

The chain employs TRBV28 and TRBJ1-1; 8 bases agree with TRBD1. CDR1 is MDHEN and CDR2 is SYDVKM in the germline V gene. V shed 5 bases and J 7 bases; nucleotides not matched to a gene: 6. The CDR3 covers 13 residues. The CDR3 nucleotides are TGTGCCAGCAGTCCAAGGACAGGGTTTGAAGCTTTCTTT. Protein sequence: CASSPRTGFEAFF.

This clone showed up just once. V is TRBV18 and J is TRBJ2-2; 8 positions agree with TRBD2. Germline CDR1 is KGHSH and CDR2 is LQKENI. Germline trimming cut 3 bases from V and 6 bases from J; bases unmatched to any gene: 6. CDR3 length: 15 amino acids. The DNA of the CDR3 is TGTGCCAGCTCACCCCTCGGGGGGGTAGCCGGGGAGCTGTTTTTT. This gives the protein CASSPLGGVAGELFF.

The gene calls are TRBV11-2 and TRBJ2-1; 8 bases line up with TRBD2. Per the germline V gene, CDR1 is SGHAT and CDR2 is FQNNGV. This CDR3 is built from 15 residues. V lost 3 bases to trimming and J lost 3 bases; unmatched junction nucleotides: 4. CDR3 coding DNA: TGTGCCAGCAGCTTGGGGCGGGGGGTCTACAATGAGCAGTTCTTC. Protein sequence: CASSLGRGVYNEQFF.

This rearrangement joins TRBV6-5 to TRBJ1-5; TRBD1 matches at 9 bases. There are 15 residues in the CDR3. Germline V CDR1 and CDR2: MNHEY, SVGAGI. J gave up 9 bases and V 5 bases, and 11 bases lay outside the gene matches. DNA of the CDR3: TGTGCCAGCAGTCCGGACAGGGGATTCTTAGCGCCCCAGCATTTT. It codes for CASSPDRGFLAPQHF.

The J gene is TRBJ1-1, the V gene TRBV18; weak D call: TRBD1 (5 bases). Germline loops: CDR1 KGHSH, CDR2 LQKENI. Between the trimmed V and J ends, which lost 3 bases and 11 bases, there was a span of 19 bases. The CDR3 totals 14 residues. The CDR3 region has the DNA TGTGCCAGCTCACCCCCAGTTTGGGGGGTCGGCGCTTTCTTT. Translated: CASSPPVWGVGAFF.

The chain couples TRBV9 to TRBJ2-2, with TRBD2 identical over 7 bases. Germline trimming cut 3 bases from V and 7 bases from J; bases unmatched to any gene: 6. Germline V gene data show CDR1 as SGDLS and CDR2 as YYNGEE. The CDR3 length is 14 residues. CDR3 sequence: CASSAGGGNGELFF. The CDR3 DNA is TGTGCCAGCAGCGCCGGGGGAGGGAACGGGGAGCTGTTTTTT.

The genes are TRBV27 and TRBJ2-5; 7 bases agree with TRBD2. The end of the DNA is better explained by TRBJ2-7, so the J call may be wrong. The CDR3 sequence is 16 residues long. In germline, CDR1 is MNHEY, CDR2 SMNVEV (reference sequence). This CDR3 reads CASSFSSGESLYEQYF. As DNA, the CDR3 is TGTGCCAGCAGTTTCTCCAGCGGGGAAAGCCTTTACGAGCAGTACTTC.

This chain uses TRBV2 with TRBJ2-1; 8 bases are shared with TRBD1. The CDR3 length is 16 residues. J was trimmed by 9 bases and V by 5 bases; bases with no gene match: 15. Germline assignment: CDR1 SNHLY and CDR2 FYNNEI. The CDR3: CASSPEGTGIQSEQFF. CDR3 nucleotide sequence: TGTGCCAGCAGTCCAGAAGGGACAGGTATACAAAGTGAGCAGTTCTTC.

This clone appeared a single time. The J gene is TRBJ2-2, the V gene TRBV5-6; D remains unclear. The CDR3 covers 12 residues. CDR1 is SGHDT and CDR2 is YYEEEE in the germline V gene. Trimming removed 4 bases at V and 7 bases at J, with 8 bases between. The CDR3 nucleotides read TGTGCCAGCAGCACCCCGGGCGGGGAGCTGTTTTTT. Translated, it gives CASSTPGGELFF.

The chain is built from TRBV5-5 and TRBJ1-2, with TRBD1 identical over 8 bases. This CDR3 contains 15 residues. J gave up 8 bases and V 4 bases, and 13 bases lay outside the gene matches. The germline CDR1 and CDR2 sequences are SGHKS and YYEKEE (reference sequence). The CDR3 DNA sequence: TGTGCCAGCAGCACTGACTCAGGGGGCGTTTGGGGCTACACCTTC. It translates to CASSTDSGGVWGYTF.

The V and J genes are TRBV11-2 and TRBJ1-2; D possibly corresponds to TRBD1 (6 bases). Germline V CDR1 and CDR2: SGHAT, FQNNGV. The CDR3 totals 18 residues. The V end lost 3 bases, the J end lost 4 bases, and 24 bases lay between the germline ends. For the CDR3, the DNA is TGTGCCAGCAGCTTGATAGCCAGGGGCTCGTCTTTTCTCTATGGCTACACCTTC. Translated: CASSLIARGSSFLYGYTF.

The chain links TRBV6-5 to TRBJ2-3, with a possible D match to TRBD1 (5 bases). CDR1 MNHEY and CDR2 SVGAGI come from the germline V gene. The CDR3 has 15 residues. The ends were cut back, 2 bases at V and 6 bases at J, with 15 bases in the middle. CDR3 loop: CASSYGAGLLDTQYF. The CDR3, as DNA: TGTGCCAGCAGTTACGGGGCAGGGCTATTGGATACGCAGTATTTT.

This chain joins TRBV18 and TRBJ1-3; TRBD1 might be the D (5 bases). Germline loops: CDR1 KGHSH, CDR2 LQKENI. V was cut by 5 bases and J by 0 bases, with 8 bases left in between. This CDR3 has 14 residues. CDR3 sequence (DNA): TGTGCCAGCTCATGGGGCGACTCTGGAAACACCATATATTTT. It codes for CASSWGDSGNTIYF.

This clone was detected once. The genes are TRBV7-9 and TRBJ1-4; D not certain. The CDR3 covers 14 residues. Germline V gene lookup returns CDR1 SEHNR and CDR2 FQNEAQ (reference sequence). Deletions cut 1 base from V and 4 bases from J, with 7 bases between. The CDR3 protein is CASSLVGYNEKLFF. In DNA, the CDR3 is TGTGCCAGCAGCTTAGTCGGGTATAATGAAAAACTGTTTTTT. Supplemented by reference TRBV7-9 and TRBJ1-4, the full variable domain reads DTGVSQNPRHKITKRGQNVTFRCDPISEHNRLYWYRQTLGQGPEFLTYFQNEAQLEKSRLLSDRFSAERPKGSFSTLEIQRTEQGDSAMYLCASSLVGYNEKLFFGSGTQLSVL.

This rearrangement joins TRBV9 to TRBJ1-3, with D perhaps matching TRBD1 (6 bases). This CDR3 has 16 amino acids. The germline V gene encodes CDR1 SGDLS and CDR2 YYNGEE. Trimming took 0 bases from V and 0 from J, leaving 10 bases between them. This CDR3 reads CASSVGGGSSGNTIYF. CDR3 in DNA: TGTGCCAGCAGCGTAGGGGGGGGCAGCTCTGGAAACACCATATATTTT.

The gene calls are TRBV19 and TRBJ1-2, with 8 bases matching TRBD1. CDR1 and CDR2 (germline): LNHDA, SQIVND (reference sequence). The CDR3 sequence is 17 residues long. The trim removed 6 bases at V and 2 bases at J, leaving 14 bases unmatched. CDR3 nucleotides: TGTGCCAGTAGCCACCTCAGACAGGGGAAGGGGAACTATGGCTACACCTTC. It specifies CASSHLRQGKGNYGYTF.

The genes are TRBV5-6 and TRBJ2-7, with D perhaps TRBD1 (6 bases). Trimming left V 4 bases short and J 7 bases short, with 27 bases between. Germline V gene data show CDR1 as SGHDT and CDR2 as YYEEEE. The CDR3 is made up of 17 amino acids. CDR3 DNA sequence: TGTGCCAGCAGCCTAGGGGGTGGTCTGATCGTGGATACGGAGCAGTACTTC. It is translated as CASSLGGGLIVDTEQYF. Looking up the rest from reference TRBV5-6 and TRBJ2-7 gives the full variable domain: DAGVTQSPTHLIKTRGQQVTLRCSPKSGHDTVSWYQQALGQGPQFIFQYYEEEERQRGNFPDRFSGHQFPNYSSELNVNALLLGDSALYLCASSLGGGLIVDTEQYFGPGTRLTVT.